This T cell receptor beta chain comes out of a study of identical twins. General study points: Out-of-frame beta chain sequences displayed weaker excess sharing between twins. Memory repertoires showed no such pattern, whereas abundant cord blood beta clonotypes carried fewer insertions.

This clonotype was observed a few times. Its antigen remains unknown. In germline, CDR1 is MNHEY, CDR2 SVGAGI. The CDR3 consists of 14 residues. Trimming pared 2 bases from V and 1 base from J, leaving 5 bases between. TCRdb reprocessed the 5' RACE reads with MiXCR, giving one entry per CDR3 protein. Of approximately 190,000 distinct CDR3 sequences in the sample, roughly 15% were seen once. These data were also reused for a study on T cells expressing NK-cell markers. This second study notes: Sorted CD3+CD56+NKG2C+, CD3+CD56+NKG2C- and CD3+CD56-NKG2C+ T-cell subsets were beta-chain profiled. Several experiments added an anti-gamma-delta TCR antibody to sort only alpha-beta TCR T cells.

The rearrangement links TRBV6-5 to TRBJ2-2; the D is unclear. The source of this sequence is a woman younger than 30 in good health. Material for sequencing was CD8+ T cells sorted from blood. The CDR3 loop reads CASSYGENTGELFF. The CDR3 bases are TGTGCCAGCAGTTACGGGGAGAACACCGGGGAGCTGTTTTTT.